A single sample gave rise to the 27 T cell receptor beta chains below, sequenced in a study of breast tumors, draining lymph nodes, adjacent tissues. TCRdb reanalysed the multiplex PCR reads using MiXCR and keeps one entry per CDR3 protein. The profile shows around 130,000 distinct CDR3 sequences, just under 20% of them singletons. Samples came from axillary lymph nodes draining the breast cancer. Sample: axillary lymph node tissue. These receptor sequences come from a female donor with breast cancer. Some clones in this sample may be carry-over from other donors' samples.

As concerns this clonotype: A much larger clonotype is one base distant, so this may be a read error. This chain connects TRBV28 to TRBJ2-7, with TRBD2 matching 13 bases. The length of the CDR3 is 14 residues. Germline assignment: CDR1 MDHEN and CDR2 SYDVKM. In nucleotides, the CDR3 is TGTGCCAGCAATGGACTAGCGGGAGTCTACGTGCAGTACTTC. Protein: CASNGLAGVYVQYF.

This clonotype was observed at least ten times. This rearrangement joins TRBV29-1 to TRBJ1-4, with D perhaps matching TRBD1 (5 bases). Germline CDR1 reads SQVTM; CDR2 reads ANQGSEA. The CDR3 extends over 16 amino acids. V was cut by 0 bases and J by 4 bases, with 15 bases left in between. CDR3 bases: TGCAGCGTTGAAGATATCGGGGGGGGGGGTAATGAAAAACTGTTTTTT. Translation: CSVEDIGGGGNEKLFF.

This clonotype was counted a few times. The chain combines TRBV6-2 or TRBV6-3 with TRBJ1-2; D not resolved. This CDR3 contains 14 residues. V was clipped by 2 bases and J by 4 bases, with 11 bases between them. Germline CDR1 and CDR2: MNHEY and SVGEGT. CDR3 sequence (DNA): TGTGCCAGCAGTTACAACTCAGCCTCCTATGGCTACACCTTC. This sequence encodes CASSYNSASYGYTF.

This clonotype was seen ten or more times. The rearrangement links TRBV5-1 to TRBJ1-3; D gene unclear. The V end was cut by 0 bases, the J end by 0 bases, with 10 bases between. CDR3 length: 16 residues. Germline-derived CDR1 and CDR2 are SGHRS and YFSETQ. The chain's CDR3 is CASSLVRIVSGNTIYF. The CDR3 region has the DNA TGCGCCAGCAGCTTGGTGCGTATAGTCTCTGGAAACACCATATATTTT.

This clonotype was seen more than once but under ten times. The V gene is TRBV28, the J gene TRBJ2-5, with a weak D call TRBD2 (5 bases). The CDR3 covers 12 residues. The V end lost 3 bases, the J end lost 7 bases, and 9 bases lay between the germline ends. CDR1 is MDHEN and CDR2 is SYDVKM in the germline V gene. The CDR3 region is CASSLRAGTQYF. CDR3 DNA: TGTGCCAGCAGTTTGCGGGCGGGGACCCAGTACTTC. Full variable domain (missing parts from reference TRBV28 and TRBJ2-5): DVKVTQSSRYLVKRTGEKVFLECVQDMDHENMFWYRQDPGLGLRLIYFSYDVKMKEKGDIPEGYSVSREKKERFSLILESASTNQTSMYLCASSLRAGTQYFGPGTRLLVL.

This clonotype was observed at least ten times. The chain is built from TRBV24-1 and TRBJ2-1; D is unclear. Trimming shortened V by 3 bases and J by 0 bases, and 14 bases separated the two germline ends. The CDR3 loop spans 17 amino acids. CDR1 is KGHDR, CDR2 SFDVKD, per germline. The CDR3 DNA reads as TGTGCCACCAGTGATCCTCTACTGGGAAGCTCCTACAATGAGCAGTTCTTC. It specifies CATSDPLLGSSYNEQFF.

This clonotype occurred once. It may be a read error: a sequence one base away is much more abundant. The chain is built from TRBV19 and TRBJ2-3, with 9 bases fitting TRBD2. Germline V gives CDR1 LNHDA, CDR2 SQIVND (reference sequence). The CDR3 is 17 amino acids. The DNA for the CDR3 is TGTGCCGGTAGTATCGATCTTAGCGGGGGAAGCACAGATACGCAGTATTTT. This gives the protein CAGSIDLSGGSTDTQYF. The full variable domain, completed using reference TRBV19 and TRBJ2-3, is DGGITQSPKYLFRKEGQNVTLSCEQNLNHDAMYWYRQDPGQGLRLIYYSQIVNDFQKGDIAEGYSVSREKKESFPLTVTSAQKNPTAFYLCAGSIDLSGGSTDTQYFGPGTRLTVL.

The table lists this clonotype with many counts. In DNA, the CDR3 is TGCGCCAGCAGCTTGGTAGCGGGGTCAGATCAGCCCCAGCATTTT. It encodes CASSLVAGSDQPQHF. The gene calls are TRBV5-1 and TRBJ1-5; the D is unclear. This CDR3 contains 15 residues. Germline V gives CDR1 SGHRS, CDR2 YFSETQ. Trimming took 0 bases from V and 5 from J, leaving 12 bases between them.

In regard to this clonotype: One base away lies a much larger clone, so this may be a sequencing read error. V gene TRBV5-1 combines with J gene TRBJ2-3, with a tentative D call TRBD1 (6 bases). This CDR3 comprises 14 residues. Germline loops: CDR1 SGHRS, CDR2 YFSETQ. CDR3: CASSLGDTTVTQYF. DNA of the CDR3: TGCGCCAGCAGCTTAGGGGACACAACAGTTACGCAGTATTTT.

V is TRBV28 and J is TRBJ2-5; the D call may be TRBD1 or TRBD2 (5 bases each). CDR3 length equals 16 residues. V was clipped by 4 bases and J by 4 bases, with 19 bases between them. CDR1 and CDR2 (germline): MDHEN, SYDVKM. CDR3 sequence: CASSSGDLRVGETQYF. CDR3 nucleotide sequence: TGTGCCAGCAGTTCCGGGGACCTCCGAGTTGGAGAGACCCAGTACTTC.

This clonotype was observed at least ten times. This chain links TRBV19 with TRBJ2-1; TRBD2 aligns across 9 bases. V lost 9 bases to trimming and J lost 6 bases; unmatched junction nucleotides: 9. Germline-derived CDR1 and CDR2 are LNHDA and SQIVND (reference sequence). There are 14 residues in the CDR3. The CDR3 loop is CASALAGFINEQFF. CDR3 in DNA: TGTGCCAGCGCTCTAGCGGGATTTATCAATGAGCAGTTCTTC.

Many counts were recorded for this clonotype. The CDR3 sequence is CASSPLDRGSDTQYF. The CDR3 coding sequence is TGTGCCAGCAGTCCATTGGACAGGGGGTCAGATACGCAGTATTTT. This chain joins TRBV12-3 or TRBV12-4 and TRBJ2-3; 10 nucleotides match TRBD1. V trimming: 5 bases; J trimming: 4 bases; junction bases outside the gene matches: 6. This CDR3 region has 15 residues.

This clonotype was detected many times. Compared with germline, one end of the junction differs, possibly owing to a read error. This chain connects TRBV15 to TRBJ2-5; 11 bases are shared with TRBD2. The CDR3 length is 15 residues. Germline CDR1 is LNHNV and CDR2 is YYDKDF (reference sequence). The CDR3 DNA reads TGTGCCACCTGCAGAGTTAGCGGGAGGGGCGAGACCCAGTACTTC. The encoded protein is CATCRVSGRGETQYF.

V usage is TRBV6-5 and J usage is TRBJ2-7; 8 nucleotides align to TRBD1. From germline, CDR1 is MNHEY and CDR2 SVGAGI. The CDR3 covers 18 residues. V lost 2 bases to trimming and J lost 6 bases; unmatched junction nucleotides: 18. The CDR3 spells CASSYTRPTGAFYGEQYF. The DNA of the CDR3 is TGTGCCAGCAGTTACACCAGACCGACAGGGGCTTTTTATGGCGAGCAGTACTTC.

This clonotype was detected ten times or more. The chain has TRBV20-1 and TRBJ2-1; 11 positions match TRBD2. This CDR3 is 14 amino acids long. Per the germline V gene, CDR1 is DFQATT and CDR2 is SNEGSKA (reference sequence). Trimming cost V 3 bases and J 5 bases; bases outside gene matches: 3. In DNA, the CDR3 is TGCAGTGCTAGGACTAGCGGGAAAAACAATGAGCAGTTCTTC. This encodes CSARTSGKNNEQFF.

This clonotype was counted many times. The chain is built from TRBV4-2 and TRBJ2-7, with 8 bases identical to TRBD2. Germline CDR1 and CDR2: LGHNA and YNFKEQ. V trimming: 3 bases; J trimming: 0 bases; junction bases outside the gene matches: 4. This CDR3 region has 15 residues. CDR3 DNA: TGTGCCAGCAGCCAGGGACTAGGGGACTCCTACGAGCAGTACTTC. Its protein product is CASSQGLGDSYEQYF.

The rearrangement links TRBV6-2 or TRBV6-3 to TRBJ2-5; the match to TRBD1 covers 7 bases. CDR1 is MNHEY, CDR2 SVGEGT, per germline. This CDR3 comprises 15 residues. Losses at the gene ends were 8 bases for V and 5 bases for J; bases not matched to a gene: 14. CDR3 residues: CASGSPTGVEETQYF. The DNA for the CDR3 is TGTGCCAGCGGTTCCCCCACAGGGGTTGAGGAGACCCAGTACTTC.

This clonotype was seen repeatedly, ten times or more. The chain links TRBV5-1 to TRBJ2-3, with D tentatively TRBD1 (6 bases). Trimming pared 4 bases from V and 3 bases from J, leaving 9 bases between. There are 13 residues in the CDR3. Germline V CDR1 and CDR2: SGHRS, YFSETQ. The CDR3 is CASSDTGTDTQYF. The CDR3 DNA reads as TGCGCCAGCAGCGATACAGGGACAGATACGCAGTATTTT.

This clonotype came up many times. V usage is TRBV15 and J usage is TRBJ2-1; D is uncertain. The germline V gene has CDR1 LNHNV and CDR2 YYDKDF (reference sequence). Trimming cost V 5 bases and J 0 bases, with 8 bases left between them. This CDR3 has 14 residues. CDR3: CATSARSSYNEQFF. CDR3 in DNA: TGTGCCACCAGCGCCCGGAGCTCCTACAATGAGCAGTTCTTC.

This clonotype has at least ten counts. The chain uses TRBV7-2 and TRBJ1-6, with 7 positions matching TRBD1. The V segment lost 1 base and the J segment 4 bases; nucleotides outside the gene matches: 7. The CDR3 is 17 amino acids. Per the germline V gene, CDR1 is SGHTA and CDR2 is FQGNSA. The CDR3 DNA reads TGTGCCAGCAGCTTAGTAGGTGGGGGACAGTATAATTCACCCCTCCACTTT. Amino acid sequence: CASSLVGGGQYNSPLHF.

This clonotype was recorded many times. The gene calls are TRBV20-1 and TRBJ2-6, with TRBD1 as a possible D gene (5 bases). V lost 0 bases and J lost 2, with 8 bases in between. The CDR3 loop spans 15 amino acids. Germline loops: CDR1 DFQATT, CDR2 SNEGSKA (reference sequence). CDR3 nucleotide sequence: TGCAGTGCTAGAGATATAGGGGCTGGGGCCAACGTCCTGACTTTC. Its translation is CSARDIGAGANVLTF.

This clonotype came up many times. The V and J genes are TRBV3-1 and TRBJ2-5; 8 bases match TRBD1. The CDR3 spans 13 residues. Germline values: CDR1 LGHDT, CDR2 YNNKEL (reference sequence). Germline trimming cut 5 bases from V and 4 bases from J; bases unmatched to any gene: 3. As DNA, the CDR3 is TGTGCCAGCAGCTCCGGACAGGGAGAGACCCAGTACTTC. It specifies CASSSGQGETQYF.

This clonotype appeared many times. The chain joins TRBV4-2 to TRBJ2-1; D remains ambiguous. The germline gives CDR1 LGHNA, CDR2 YNFKEQ. The CDR3 runs to 14 residues. Trimming took 0 bases from V and 5 from J, leaving 8 bases between them. Written as DNA, the CDR3 is TGTGCCAGCAGCCAAGATAAGTTAAACAATGAGCAGTTCTTC. Translation: CASSQDKLNNEQFF.

A word on this clonotype: Being one base from a much bigger clone, this may be a read error. V gene TRBV6-5 combines with J gene TRBJ1-4; the D gene is possibly TRBD1 (5 bases). This CDR3 is built from 15 residues. The germline CDR1 and CDR2 sequences are MNHEY and SVGAGI. CDR3 region: CASSYTTATNEKLLF. The CDR3 DNA follows: TGTGCCAGCAGTTACACGACAGCAACTAATGAAAAACTGCTTTTT.

This clonotype occurred many times. V is TRBV5-1 and J is TRBJ1-4; 7 positions match TRBD1. Unmatched junction bases numbered 9, after V lost 4 bases and J lost 6 bases. The CDR3 extends over 15 amino acids. The V gene's germline CDR1 is SGHRS and CDR2 YFSETQ. The chain's CDR3 is CASSLRGQTYEKLFF. DNA of the CDR3: TGCGCCAGCAGCCTGAGGGGACAGACTTATGAAAAACTGTTTTTT.

This clonotype was seen repeatedly, ten times or more. The chain joins TRBV5-1 to TRBJ2-3; 10 nucleotides line up with TRBD2. The V segment lost 4 bases and the J segment 6 bases; nucleotides outside the gene matches: 8. The germline CDR1 and CDR2 sequences are SGHRS and YFSETQ. CDR3 length: 15 residues. The CDR3 loop reads CASSPGPSGGDTQYF. CDR3 nucleotides: TGCGCCAGCAGCCCAGGGCCTAGCGGGGGCGATACGCAGTATTTT.

In its sample, this clonotype was seen many times. The rearrangement joins TRBV29-1 to TRBJ1-2; TRBD1 is a possible D gene (5 bases). The V and J ends lost 4 bases and 6 bases respectively, with 21 bases between them. Germline CDR1 and CDR2: SQVTM and ANQGSEA. CDR3 length: 15 residues. CDR3 DNA sequence: TGCAGCGTTGTTCGGAGTACAACAGGCACCGATGGCTACACCTTC. Translated, it gives CSVVRSTTGTDGYTF.